This T cell receptor (beta chain) was recorded in a study of OX40 agonist ivuxolimab in advanced cancers. This clone was counted a single time. Method: immunoSEQ multiplex PCR; TCRdb's copy keeps in-frame clones and lacks some. The data show 130,000 or so clones, roughly 95% seen once. The sequence came from an adult with an advanced solid tumor such as melanoma, head and neck, liver or kidney cancer. Sequences were derived from CD4+ or CD8+ T cells sorted from blood, sampled in a trial of the OX40 agonist ivuxolimab.

This CDR3 is CASSNHEAGNQPQHF. In DNA form, the CDR3 reads TGTGCCAGCAGCAATCACGAAGCGGGTAATCAGCCCCAGCATTTT. The rearrangement joins TRBV5-4 to TRBJ1-5; D is unresolved. This CDR3 has 15 amino acids. Germline V gene data show CDR1 as SGHNT and CDR2 as YYREEE (reference sequence). Between the trimmed V and J ends, which lost 4 bases and 4 bases, there was a span of 15 bases.